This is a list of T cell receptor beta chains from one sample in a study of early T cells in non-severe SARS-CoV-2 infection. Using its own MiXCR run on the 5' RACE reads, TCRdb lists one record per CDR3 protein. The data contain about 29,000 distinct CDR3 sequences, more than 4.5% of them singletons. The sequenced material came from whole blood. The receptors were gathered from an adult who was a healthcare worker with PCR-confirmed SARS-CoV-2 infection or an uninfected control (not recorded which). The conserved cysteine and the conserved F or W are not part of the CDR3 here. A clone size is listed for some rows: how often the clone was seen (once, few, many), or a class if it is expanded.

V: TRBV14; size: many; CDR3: ASSHELAGVGVTGELF
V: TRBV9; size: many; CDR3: ASSVSSGIAGELF
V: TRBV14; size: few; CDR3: ASSQDAPGQGIVGLGYT
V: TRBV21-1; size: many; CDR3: ASSKVTSGDNEQF
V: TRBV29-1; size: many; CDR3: SVERTTGQGAPFSNQPQH
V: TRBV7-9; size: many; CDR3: ASSLAADRYGYT
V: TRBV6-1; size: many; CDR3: ASEGTHYEQY
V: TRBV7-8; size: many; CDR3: ASSPPGFGNTIY
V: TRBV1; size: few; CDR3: TSRAQQALPQETQY
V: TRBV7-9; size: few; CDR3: ASSVDRGGTGELF
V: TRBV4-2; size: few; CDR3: ASSRDSSQETQY
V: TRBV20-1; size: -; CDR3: SARDWGSGLAGTNIRY